This T cell receptor beta chain was sequenced during a study of PD-1 blockade in classical Hodgkin lymphoma. General study results and limits: CD4+ TCR diversity, unlike CD8+, rose significantly by C4D1. Patients were excluded if nivolumab began under 1 year after ASCT (the autologous transplant).

CDR1 and CDR2 from the germline V gene are MRHNA and SNTAGT. Trimming left V 2 bases short and J 16 bases short, with 21 bases between. The CDR3 runs 14 residues. Libraries were prepared by immunoSEQ multiplex PCR; TCRdb keeps only in-frame clonotypes and omits some of them. The data hold 35,000 to 45,000 clones, with more than 65% observed a single time. Of note for this clone: The antigen is unknown.

Following autologous stem cell transplantation, relapse occurred in every patient, and exposure to brentuximab vedotin varied. The V call is TRBV6-4, the J call TRBJ1-5, with a tentative D call TRBD1 (6 bases). The receptor was isolated from a human donor with classical Hodgkin lymphoma. The specimen comprised peripheral blood mononuclear cells (PBMCs), sampled before the second cycle of nivolumab. The CDR3 here is CASSDKPPGQPGHF. In nucleotides, the CDR3 is TGTGCCAGCAGTGACAAACCTCCGGGACAACCGGGCCATTTT.